This T cell receptor (beta chain) was identified in a study of PD-1 blockade in classical Hodgkin lymphoma. As to this clone: Its specificity is unknown.

Whole-study results and caveats: Baseline diversity was lower in partial responders and progressors than complete responders. Newly diagnosed patients were reported to start with lower TCR diversity than healthy donors.

The CDR3 sequence is 16 residues long. Germline-derived CDR1 and CDR2 are SGHAT and FQNNGV. Between the trimmed V and J ends, which lost 3 bases and 2 bases, there was a span of 16 bases. Time point: cycle 4 day 1 (C4D1), after five to seven weeks of nivolumab. Each and every patient relapsed after autologous stem cell transplantation, and patients got differing brentuximab vedotin exposure. TCRdb's copy holds only in-frame clones and misses some; the assay was immunoSEQ multiplex PCR. The repertoire has approximately 93,000 clones, around 80% of them found once; the top ten carry about 9%. The chain joins TRBV11-2 to TRBJ1-2, with a possible D match to TRBD1 (6 bases). This receptor was taken from a human donor with classical Hodgkin lymphoma. The material was peripheral blood mononuclear cells (PBMCs), obtained before the fourth cycle of nivolumab. The CDR3 here is CASSLPRGGGNYGYTF. As DNA, the CDR3 is TGTGCCAGCAGCTTGCCTAGGGGGGGAGGGAACTATGGCTACACCTTC.